The 13 T cell receptor beta chains listed next were all sequenced from one sample in a study of cytomegalovirus exposure and HLA in healthy donors. A multiplex PCR was run with 60 Vbeta primers and 13 Jbeta primers. Only in-frame clones appear in the TCRdb table, and some are missing; sequencing was by immunoSEQ multiplex PCR. Of about 110,000 clones in the sample, approximately 16% were seen once. Sequencing was performed on PBMCs. These receptors were obtained from a female donor in good health and CMV-seronegative.

The rearrangement uses TRBV15 and TRBJ2-5, with D unresolved. V gave up 5 bases and J gave up 5 bases, with 12 bases separating them. The germline V gene encodes CDR1 LNHNV and CDR2 YYDKDF (reference sequence). The CDR3 loop spans 13 amino acids. The CDR3: CATSPSWAETQYF. In DNA form, the CDR3 reads TGTGCCACCAGCCCGTCCTGGGCGGAGACCCAGTACTTC.

The chain joins TRBV9 to TRBJ2-5; 9 nucleotides line up with TRBD2. The germline gives CDR1 SGDLS, CDR2 YYNGEE. The CDR3 contains 15 residues. V lost 2 bases and J lost 4; bases outside the gene matches: 6. CDR3 region: CASSVGRGGRETQYF. CDR3 sequence (DNA): TGTGCCAGCAGCGTGGGGCGGGGGGGCCGAGAGACCCAGTACTTC.

The chain recombines TRBV11-2 with TRBJ1-1; 12 bases fit TRBD1. The germline V gene has CDR1 SGHAT and CDR2 FQNNGV. The CDR3 is made up of 17 amino acids. After removal of 1 base from V and 5 bases from J, the junction contained 8 bases not matched to a gene. CDR3 sequence reads: CASSLVPGTGGHTEAFF. The CDR3 DNA is TGTGCCAGCAGCTTAGTTCCCGGGACAGGGGGCCATACTGAAGCTTTCTTT. Looking up the rest from reference TRBV11-2 and TRBJ1-1 gives the full variable domain: EAGVAQSPRYKIIEKRQSVAFWCNPISGHATLYWYQQILGQGPKLLIQFQNNGVVDDSQLPKDRFSAERLKGVDSTLKIQPAKLEDSAVYLCASSLVPGTGGHTEAFFGQGTRLTVV.

In its sample, this clone was seen a few times. J is TRBJ2-3 and V is TRBV28; a weak D match, TRBD2 (5 bases). CDR3 length: 16 amino acids. The V end lost 2 bases, the J end lost 1 base, and 13 bases lay between the germline ends. Germline CDR1 MDHEN, CDR2 SYDVKM. CDR3 sequence (DNA): TGTGCCAGCAGTTTAGAGCTAGCCGATGGCACAGATACGCAGTATTTT. It codes for CASSLELADGTDTQYF. The whole variable domain, remainder taken from reference TRBV28 and TRBJ2-3, is DVKVTQSSRYLVKRTGEKVFLECVQDMDHENMFWYRQDPGLGLRLIYFSYDVKMKEKGDIPEGYSVSREKKERFSLILESASTNQTSMYLCASSLELADGTDTQYFGPGTRLTVL.

The V and J genes are TRBV19 and TRBJ1-1; D gene ambiguous. Germline values: CDR1 LNHDA, CDR2 SQIVND (reference sequence). The V end was cut by 2 bases, the J end by 0 bases, with 16 bases between. The CDR3 runs 17 residues. CDR3 in amino acids: CASSISWTQRLNTEAFF. In nucleotides, the CDR3 is TGTGCCAGTAGTATAAGTTGGACTCAGCGGTTGAACACTGAAGCTTTCTTT.

The sample holds a few counts of this clone. V gene TRBV9 combines with J gene TRBJ2-2; TRBD1 matches at 10 bases. V trimming: 4 bases; J trimming: 1 base; junction bases outside the gene matches: 4. The germline CDR1 and CDR2 sequences are SGDLS and YYNGEE. CDR3 size: 16 residues. This chain's CDR3 is CASSPRTGGNTGELFF. DNA of the CDR3: TGTGCCAGCAGCCCTAGGACAGGGGGGAACACCGGGGAGCTGTTTTTT.

This clone was seen a handful of times. The chain links TRBV28 to TRBJ2-3; 12 nucleotides match TRBD2. Trimming removed 2 bases from V and 4 bases from J; junction bases left unmatched: 7. Germline loops: CDR1 MDHEN, CDR2 SYDVKM. The CDR3 sequence is 17 residues long. The CDR3: CASSLLTSGSMSDTQYF. The CDR3 DNA reads as TGTGCCAGCAGTTTACTGACTAGCGGGAGTATGTCAGATACGCAGTATTTT.

The chain combines TRBV9 with TRBJ2-3, with TRBD2 matching over 8 bases. With V trimmed by 3 bases and J by 2 bases, 14 bases remained unmatched. Germline V gene data show CDR1 as SGDLS and CDR2 as YYNGEE. This CDR3 region has 18 residues. This CDR3 is CASSAPLGERGNTDTQYF. For the CDR3, the DNA is TGTGCCAGCAGCGCGCCCCTCGGGGAGCGGGGGAACACAGATACGCAGTATTTT.

This clone was detected a few times. J is TRBJ2-7 and V is TRBV6-5; TRBD1 might be the D (5 bases). Germline CDR1 MNHEY, CDR2 SVGAGI. This CDR3 spans 12 amino acids. The V end lost 8 bases, the J end lost 6 bases, and 14 bases lay between the germline ends. The CDR3: CASSRTTGEQYF. The DNA of the CDR3 is TGTGCCAGCTCCCGAACTACAGGCGAGCAGTACTTC.

This chain connects TRBV27 to TRBJ1-5; unclear D gene. CDR1 is MNHEY and CDR2 is SMNVEV in the germline V gene (reference sequence). The CDR3 extends over 16 amino acids. V dropped 5 bases and J dropped 4 bases, with 18 bases sitting between them. The CDR3 DNA reads TGTGCCAGCAGTAGTAGTCCACGCACTCCGAATCAGCCCCAGCATTTT. It translates to CASSSSPRTPNQPQHF.

There are a few counts of this clone. V gene TRBV6-5 combines with J gene TRBJ1-2; tentative D call: TRBD1 (6 bases). With 6 bases removed from V and 2 bases from J, the gap between germline ends came to 13 bases. From germline, CDR1 is MNHEY and CDR2 SVGAGI. This CDR3 comprises 14 residues. The CDR3 DNA is TGTGCCAGCAGCGAGGACAGCCCCAACTATGGCTACACCTTC. This translates into CASSEDSPNYGYTF.

The CDR3 DNA is TGTGCCAGCAGCTTACGACGGACTAGCCCGACGATCCACAATGAGCAGTTCTTC. Its protein is CASSLRRTSPTIHNEQFF. The V gene is TRBV11-2, the J gene TRBJ2-1; TRBD2 agrees at 8 bases. Germline V gene data show CDR1 as SGHAT and CDR2 as FQNNGV. V trimming: 2 bases; J trimming: 5 bases; junction bases outside the gene matches: 14. The CDR3 is 18 amino acids.

This clone has a handful of counts. V usage is TRBV25-1 and J usage is TRBJ1-1; TRBD1 matches at 9 bases. The CDR3 totals 13 residues. Trimming removed 6 bases from V and 2 bases from J; junction bases left unmatched: 1. Germline V CDR1 and CDR2: MGHDK, SYGVNS. The CDR3 protein is CASRGQGNTEAFF. The CDR3 DNA reads as TGTGCCAGCAGGGGACAGGGCAACACTGAAGCTTTCTTT.